This T cell receptor (beta chain) was found in a study of OX40 agonist ivuxolimab in advanced cancers. The study, taken as a whole, reports: CD4+ and CD8+ blood T cells expanded clonally by week 6 at 0.1 to 3.0 mg/kg.

V lost 3 bases and J 8 bases, leaving 21 bases between the germline ends. CDR3 length equals 16 residues. Comment on this clone: The antigen is not known.

Assay: immunoSEQ multiplex PCR; the TCRdb copy retains only in-frame clones and omits some. The table records some 74,000 clones, over 75% of them present only once. A history of autoimmune disease or systemic immunosuppression excluded patients. The chain recombines TRBV5-7 with TRBJ2-1; maybe TRBD1 (7 bases). TRBV5-7 counts as an open reading frame of uncertain function. This clonotype was sampled from an adult with an advanced solid tumor such as melanoma, head and neck, liver or kidney cancer. This sample comprised CD4+ or CD8+ T cells sorted from blood, obtained in a trial of the OX40 agonist ivuxolimab. The DNA for the CDR3 is TGTGCCAGCAGCTCCCCCCCGGGACAGCGGGTCGATGAGCAGTTCTTC. It encodes CASSSPPGQRVDEQFF.